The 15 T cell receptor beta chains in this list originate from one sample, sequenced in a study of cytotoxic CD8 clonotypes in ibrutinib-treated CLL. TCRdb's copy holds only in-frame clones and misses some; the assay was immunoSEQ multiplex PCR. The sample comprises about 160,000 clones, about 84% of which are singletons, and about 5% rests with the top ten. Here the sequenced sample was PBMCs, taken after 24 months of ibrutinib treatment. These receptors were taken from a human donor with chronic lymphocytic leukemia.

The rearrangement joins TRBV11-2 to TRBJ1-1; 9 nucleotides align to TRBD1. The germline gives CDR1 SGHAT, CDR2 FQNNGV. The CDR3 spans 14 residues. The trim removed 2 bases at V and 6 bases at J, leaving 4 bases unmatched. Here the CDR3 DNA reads TGTGCCAGCAGCTTATCCGGGACAGGGTCTGAAGCTTTCTTT. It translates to CASSLSGTGSEAFF. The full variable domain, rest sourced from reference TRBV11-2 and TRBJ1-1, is EAGVAQSPRYKIIEKRQSVAFWCNPISGHATLYWYQQILGQGPKLLIQFQNNGVVDDSQLPKDRFSAERLKGVDSTLKIQPAKLEDSAVYLCASSLSGTGSEAFFGQGTRLTVV.

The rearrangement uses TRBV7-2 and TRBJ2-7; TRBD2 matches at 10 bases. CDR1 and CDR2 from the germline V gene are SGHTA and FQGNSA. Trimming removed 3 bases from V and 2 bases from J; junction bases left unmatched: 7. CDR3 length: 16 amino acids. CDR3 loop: CASSLGGTSVPYEQYF. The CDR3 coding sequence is TGTGCCAGCAGCTTGGGGGGGACTAGCGTACCCTACGAGCAGTACTTC.

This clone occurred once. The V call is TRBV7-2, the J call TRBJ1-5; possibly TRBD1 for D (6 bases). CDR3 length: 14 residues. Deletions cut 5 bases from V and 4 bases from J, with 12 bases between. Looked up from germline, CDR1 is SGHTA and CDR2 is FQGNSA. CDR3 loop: CASSGGQTNQPQHF. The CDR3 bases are TGTGCCAGCAGCGGCGGACAGACTAATCAGCCCCAGCATTTT.

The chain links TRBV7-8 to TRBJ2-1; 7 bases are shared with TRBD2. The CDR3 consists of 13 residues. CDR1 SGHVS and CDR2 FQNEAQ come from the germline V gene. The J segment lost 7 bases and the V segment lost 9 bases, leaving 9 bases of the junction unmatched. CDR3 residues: CASGAGIVNEQFF. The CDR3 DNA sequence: TGTGCCAGTGGAGCGGGGATTGTAAATGAGCAGTTCTTC. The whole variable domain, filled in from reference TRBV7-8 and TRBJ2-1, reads GAGVSQSPRYKVAKRGQDVALRCDPISGHVSLFWYQQALGQGPEFLTYFQNEAQLDKSGLPSDRFFAERPEGSVSTLKIQRTQQEDSAVYLCASGAGIVNEQFFGPGTRLTVL.

For the CDR3, the DNA is TGTGCCAGCAGTGAACTGCCAGGTCGGTATGGCTACACCTTC. This codes for CASSELPGRYGYTF. The chain has TRBV6-1 and TRBJ1-2, with D unresolved. CDR3 size: 14 residues. V lost 2 bases, J lost 5 bases, and 12 bases lay in between. Germline V gene lookup returns CDR1 MNHNS and CDR2 SASEGT.

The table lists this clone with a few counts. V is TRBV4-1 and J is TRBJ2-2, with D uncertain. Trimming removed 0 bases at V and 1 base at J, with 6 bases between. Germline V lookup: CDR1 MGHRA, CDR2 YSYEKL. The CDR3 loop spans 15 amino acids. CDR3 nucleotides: TGCGCCAGCAGCCAAGATACTGGGAACACCGGGGAGCTGTTTTTT. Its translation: CASSQDTGNTGELFF.

The CDR3, as DNA: TGTGCCAGCAGTGAAGTCCCGGGGAGCACAGATACGCAGTATTTT. Translated, it gives CASSEVPGSTDTQYF. J is TRBJ2-3 and V is TRBV6-4, with D tentatively TRBD2 (5 bases). The V and J ends lost 3 bases and 0 bases respectively, with 10 bases between them. Germline V gives CDR1 MRHNA, CDR2 SNTAGT. This CDR3 has 15 amino acids.

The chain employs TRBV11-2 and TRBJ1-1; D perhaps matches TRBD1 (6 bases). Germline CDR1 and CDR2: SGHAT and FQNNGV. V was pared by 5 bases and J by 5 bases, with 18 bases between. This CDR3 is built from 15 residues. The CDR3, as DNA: TGTGCCAGCAGCACTTGGACGGGGGCGGCGACTGAAGCTTTCTTT. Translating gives CASSTWTGAATEAFF.

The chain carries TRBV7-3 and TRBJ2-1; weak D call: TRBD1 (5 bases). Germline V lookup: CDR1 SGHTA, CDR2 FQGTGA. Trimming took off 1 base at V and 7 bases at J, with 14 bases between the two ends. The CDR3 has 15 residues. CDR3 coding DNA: TGTGCCAGCAGCTTAAAGGGGCCTTTCGGGAATGAGCAGTTCTTC. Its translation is CASSLKGPFGNEQFF.

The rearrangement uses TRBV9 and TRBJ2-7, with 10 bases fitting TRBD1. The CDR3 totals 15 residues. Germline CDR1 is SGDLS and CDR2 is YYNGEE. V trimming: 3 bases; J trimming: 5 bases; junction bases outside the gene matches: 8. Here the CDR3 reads CASSGRDRGIHEQYF. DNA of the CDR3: TGTGCCAGCAGCGGCCGGGACAGGGGAATTCACGAGCAGTACTTC.

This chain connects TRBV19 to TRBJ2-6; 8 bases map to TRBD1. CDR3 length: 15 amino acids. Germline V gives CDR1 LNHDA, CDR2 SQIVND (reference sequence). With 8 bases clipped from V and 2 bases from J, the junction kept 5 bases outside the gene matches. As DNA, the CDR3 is TGTGCCAGTCAAGGGACAGGCGCTGGGGCCAACGTCCTGACTTTC. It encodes CASQGTGAGANVLTF.

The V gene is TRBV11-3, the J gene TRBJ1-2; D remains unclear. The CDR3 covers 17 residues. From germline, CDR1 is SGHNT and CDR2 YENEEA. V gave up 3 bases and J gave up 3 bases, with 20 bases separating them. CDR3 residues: CASSLDDFGYPYYGYTF. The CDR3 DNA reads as TGTGCCAGCAGCTTGGACGATTTCGGCTACCCCTACTATGGCTACACCTTC.

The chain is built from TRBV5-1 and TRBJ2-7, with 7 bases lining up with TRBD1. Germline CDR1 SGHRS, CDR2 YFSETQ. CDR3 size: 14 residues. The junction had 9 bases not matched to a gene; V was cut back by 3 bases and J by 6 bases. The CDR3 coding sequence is TGCGCCAGCAGCTGGGGGACAGAGACGGGCGAGCAGTACTTC. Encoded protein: CASSWGTETGEQYF.

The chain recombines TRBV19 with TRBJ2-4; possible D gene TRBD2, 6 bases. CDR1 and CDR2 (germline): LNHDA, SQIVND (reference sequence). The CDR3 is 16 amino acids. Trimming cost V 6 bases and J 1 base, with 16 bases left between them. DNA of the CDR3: TGTGCCAGTAGCCTCTGGGGGGTTTTGGCCAAAAACATTCAGTACTTC. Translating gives CASSLWGVLAKNIQYF.

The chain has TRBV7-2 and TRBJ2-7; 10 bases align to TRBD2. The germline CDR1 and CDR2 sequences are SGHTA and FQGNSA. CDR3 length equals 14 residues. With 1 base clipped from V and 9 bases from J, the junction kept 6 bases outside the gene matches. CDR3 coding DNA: TGTGCCAGCAGCTTAGGGCTAGCGGGAGCCGGGCAGTACTTC. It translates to CASSLGLAGAGQYF.